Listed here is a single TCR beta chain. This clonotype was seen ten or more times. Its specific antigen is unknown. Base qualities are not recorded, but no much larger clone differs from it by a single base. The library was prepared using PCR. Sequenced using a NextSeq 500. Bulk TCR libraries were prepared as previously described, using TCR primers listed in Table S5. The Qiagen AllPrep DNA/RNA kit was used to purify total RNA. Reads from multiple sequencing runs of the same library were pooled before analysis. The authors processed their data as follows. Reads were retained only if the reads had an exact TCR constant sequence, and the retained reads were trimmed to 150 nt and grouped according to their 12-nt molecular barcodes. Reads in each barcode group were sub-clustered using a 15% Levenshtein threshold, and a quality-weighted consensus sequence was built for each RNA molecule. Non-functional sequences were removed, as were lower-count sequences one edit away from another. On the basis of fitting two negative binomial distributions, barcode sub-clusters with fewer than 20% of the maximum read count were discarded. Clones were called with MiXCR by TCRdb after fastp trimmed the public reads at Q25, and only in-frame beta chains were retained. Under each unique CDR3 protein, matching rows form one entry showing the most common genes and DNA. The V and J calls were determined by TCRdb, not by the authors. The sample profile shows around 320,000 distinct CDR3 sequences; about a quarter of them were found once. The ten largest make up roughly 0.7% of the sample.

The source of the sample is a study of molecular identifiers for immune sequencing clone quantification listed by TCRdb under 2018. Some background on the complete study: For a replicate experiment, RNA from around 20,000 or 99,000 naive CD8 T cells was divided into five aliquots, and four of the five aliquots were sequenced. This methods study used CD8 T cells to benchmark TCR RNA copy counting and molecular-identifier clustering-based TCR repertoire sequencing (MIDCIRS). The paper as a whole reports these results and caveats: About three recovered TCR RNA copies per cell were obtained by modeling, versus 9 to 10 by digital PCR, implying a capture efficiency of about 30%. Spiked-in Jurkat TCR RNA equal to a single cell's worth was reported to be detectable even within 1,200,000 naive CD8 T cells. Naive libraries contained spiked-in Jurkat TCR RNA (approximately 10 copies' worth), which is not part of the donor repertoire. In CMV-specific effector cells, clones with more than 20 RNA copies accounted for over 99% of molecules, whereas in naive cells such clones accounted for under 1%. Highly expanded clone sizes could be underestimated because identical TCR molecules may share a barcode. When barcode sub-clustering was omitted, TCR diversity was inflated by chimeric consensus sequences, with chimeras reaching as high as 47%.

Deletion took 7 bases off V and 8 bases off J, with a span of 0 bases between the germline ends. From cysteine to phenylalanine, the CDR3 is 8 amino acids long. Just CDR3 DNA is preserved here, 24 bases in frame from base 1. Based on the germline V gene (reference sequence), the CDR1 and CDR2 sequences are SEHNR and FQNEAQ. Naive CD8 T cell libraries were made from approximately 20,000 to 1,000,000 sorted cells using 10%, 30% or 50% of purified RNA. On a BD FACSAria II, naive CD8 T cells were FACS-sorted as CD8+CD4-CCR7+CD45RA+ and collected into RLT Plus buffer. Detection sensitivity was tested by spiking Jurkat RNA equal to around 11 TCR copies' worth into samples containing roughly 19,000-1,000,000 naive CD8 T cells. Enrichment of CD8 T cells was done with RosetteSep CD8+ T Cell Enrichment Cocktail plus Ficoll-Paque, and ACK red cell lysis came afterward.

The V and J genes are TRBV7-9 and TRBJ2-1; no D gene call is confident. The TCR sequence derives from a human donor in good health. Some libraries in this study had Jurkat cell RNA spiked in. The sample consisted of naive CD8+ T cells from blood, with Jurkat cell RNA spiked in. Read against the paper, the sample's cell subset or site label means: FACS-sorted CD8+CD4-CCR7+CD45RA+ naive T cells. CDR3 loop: CASNEQFF. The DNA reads TGTGCCAGCAATGAGCAGTTCTTC. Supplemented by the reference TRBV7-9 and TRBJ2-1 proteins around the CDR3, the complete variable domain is DTGVSQNPRHKITKRGQNVTFRCDPISEHNRLYWYRQTLGQGPEFLTYFQNEAQLEKSRLLSDRFSAERPKGSFSTLEIQRTEQGDSAMYLCASNEQFFGPGTRLTVL.